This TCR beta chain is drawn from a study of blood T cell repertoires in COVID-19. Study at large: In each case, the material was cDNA or gDNA derived from T cells, B-cell-depleted T cells, or PBMCs.

Participants had their cohort set by participant-reported clinical history. The protocol was immunoSEQ multiplex PCR, while the TCRdb copy is restricted to in-frame clones and leaves out a portion. The sample lists a few hundred thousand clones; about four fifths were seen once. The CDR3 runs to 13 residues. Germline V lookup: CDR1 MGHRA, CDR2 YSYEKL. V shed 0 bases and J shed 9 bases, with 9 bases lying between them. The rearrangement uses TRBV4-1 and TRBJ2-1, with no clear D. The sequenced sample consisted of PBMCs or T cells enriched from blood (not recorded which). The source of this sequence is a woman in her thirties or forties with acute COVID-19. The CDR3 DNA sequence: TGCGCCAGCAGCCAAGAAATTTCCGGTGAGCAGTTCTTC. Its protein product is CASSQEISGEQFF.